This TCR beta chain was recovered during a study of beta chain features in type 1 diabetes. Whole-study findings and limits: Patients' naive, central memory and Treg TCRB repertoires seemed closer to one another than those of healthy donors. Moderately but significantly shorter TCRB CDR3s were found in Type 1 diabetes patients in all four CD4+ subsets.

CDR1 and CDR2 (germline): PRHDT, FYEKMQ (reference sequence). V trimming: 7 bases; J trimming: 6 bases; junction bases outside the gene matches: 5. This CDR3 spans 12 amino acids. In regard to this clone: No antigen is known for it.

Central memory, naive, regulatory and stem cell-like memory CD4+ cells were sorted by CD45RO/CCR7/CD25/CD127/CD95/CD27. Every bit of the isolated RNA underwent reverse transcription, so sequencing read expressed TCRB transcripts. The repertoire was sequenced with immunoSEQ multiplex PCR; TCRdb's copy has only in-frame clones and lacks some. This table holds 55,000 to 85,000 clones, roughly half found once. The chain couples TRBV13 to TRBJ1-2; 7 bases match TRBD1. This receptor was identified in a man aged 30-40 years with type 1 diabetes. The specimen was central memory CD4+ T cells from blood. CDR3 nucleotides: TGTGCCAGCACCCAGGGGGAGGATGGCTACACCTTC. This gives the protein CASTQGEDGYTF.